This T cell receptor (beta chain) was captured in a study of regulatory T cells in long-lasting Graves disease. Time point described: newly diagnosed GD, antithyroid drugs for less than 3 months. TCR sequences were obtained from RNA taken from PBMCs. The table lists this clonotype with many counts. Its antigen is still unknown. An end of the junction differs from the germline gene, which may be a read error. General study findings and limits: Segments TRBV28, TRBJ1-2 and TRBJ2-5 showed preferential usage in persistent disease. Accuracy might have suffered from few samples.

In building TCR beta libraries, iRepertoire HTBI primers were used together with Arm-PCR of CDR3 regions. As handled by the study authors: Looking across samples, the authors found 62 TRBV and some 15 TRBJ segments. TCRdb reanalysed the multiplex PCR reads using MiXCR and keeps one entry per CDR3 protein. The V and J calls, along with clone size, are taken from TCRdb and not from the paper's own processing. The sample consists of more than 300,000 distinct CDR3 sequences, around 15% of them appearing once. Germline CDR1 is SSHAT and CDR2 is FNYEAQ (reference sequence). The CDR3 has 13 residues. The sample also formed part of further work on T cells in Graves' hyperthyroidism and ophthalmopathy. In that study: The HTBI primer set drove a first-round RT-PCR of the TCR CDR3.

The gene calls are TRBV7-7 and TRBJ2-1, with D possibly being TRBD2 (6 bases). Sequenced here: peripheral blood mononuclear cells (PBMCs), sampled at new diagnosis, from a patient treated with antithyroid drugs. This receptor was obtained from a woman younger than 30 with Graves disease. CDR3 region: CASSFGRNNEQFF. CDR3 bases: TGTGCTAGCAGCTTTGGGAGGAACAATGAGCAGTTCTTC. Combining the CDR3 with reference TRBV7-7 and TRBJ2-1 gives the whole variable domain GAGVSQSPRYKVTKRGQDVTLRCDPISSHATLYWYQQALGQGPEFLTYFNYEAQPDKSGLPSDRFSAERPEGSISTLTIQRTEQRDSAMYRCASSFGRNNEQFFGPGTRLTVL.